The 25 T cell receptor beta chains listed next were all sequenced from one sample in a study of OX40 agonist ivuxolimab in advanced cancers. The assay was immunoSEQ multiplex PCR, and TCRdb's table has in-frame clones only and misses some. Among tens of thousands of clones, under 95% were seen once, and the ten largest hold less than 0.35%. Sequences were derived from CD4+ or CD8+ T cells sorted from blood, sampled in a trial of the OX40 agonist ivuxolimab. These receptor sequences come from an adult with an advanced solid tumor such as melanoma, head and neck, liver or kidney cancer.

V gene TRBV11-2 combines with J gene TRBJ2-3; D uncertain. Germline CDR1 reads SGHAT; CDR2 reads FQNNGV. The CDR3 loop spans 15 amino acids. The germline V and J ends were trimmed by 3 bases and 1 base, with 11 bases remaining between them. The CDR3 DNA follows: TGTGCCAGCAGCTTGCAAACGATTGGCACAGATACGCAGTATTTT. It translates to CASSLQTIGTDTQYF.

The count of this clone is one. The rearrangement links TRBV7-2 to TRBJ2-1; no clear D. Germline V gene data show CDR1 as SGHTA and CDR2 as FQGNSA. V was cut by 1 base and J by 10 bases, with 23 bases left in between. The CDR3 has 17 residues. The CDR3 sequence: CASSLGRIGSRKSEQFF. Here the CDR3 DNA reads TGTGCCAGCAGCTTAGGTCGGATTGGGTCTAGAAAGTCGGAGCAGTTCTTC.

V usage is TRBV2 and J usage is TRBJ1-2; D uncertain. The germline V gene has CDR1 SNHLY and CDR2 FYNNEI. The CDR3 sequence is 12 residues long. The germline V and J ends were trimmed by 6 bases and 2 bases, with 7 bases remaining between them. The CDR3 nucleotides are TGTGCCAGCAGGGCGGAGAACTATGGCTACACCTTC. Translating gives CASRAENYGYTF.

The rearrangement joins TRBV10-3 to TRBJ2-2; no clear D. The CDR3 contains 13 residues. Trimming shortened V by 4 bases and J by 2 bases, and 5 bases separated the two germline ends. Germline CDR1 reads ENHRY; CDR2 reads SYGVKD. The CDR3 protein is CAISGGNTGELFF. The CDR3, as DNA: TGTGCCATCAGTGGTGGAAACACCGGGGAGCTGTTTTTT.

This sequence joins TRBV28 and TRBJ1-5, with D perhaps TRBD1 (5 bases). CDR3 length: 14 amino acids. The V and J ends lost 7 bases and 5 bases respectively, with 15 bases between them. Germline assignment: CDR1 MDHEN and CDR2 SYDVKM. The CDR3 bases are TGTGCCAGCAACCCAACAGGTCTGTATCAGCCCCAGCATTTT. Translation: CASNPTGLYQPQHF.

The chain employs TRBV15 and TRBJ1-2; 7 positions agree with TRBD1. The CDR3 loop spans 16 amino acids. Germline V CDR1 and CDR2: LNHNV, YYDKDF (reference sequence). V trimming: 0 bases; J trimming: 7 bases; junction bases outside the gene matches: 11. CDR3 in amino acids: CATSRDSGAAGGGYTF. The CDR3 bases are TGTGCCACCAGCAGAGATTCGGGTGCGGCAGGGGGTGGCTACACCTTC.

CDR3 sequence: CASSLGGAVRQYF. CDR3 sequence (DNA): TGTGCCAGCAGCTTAGGAGGGGCGGTTAGGCAGTATTTT. The J gene is TRBJ2-3, the V gene TRBV7-2; tentatively, D is TRBD1 or TRBD2 (5 bases each). The V end lost 1 base, the J end lost 11 bases, and 13 bases lay between the germline ends. The CDR3 is 13 amino acids. In germline, CDR1 is SGHTA, CDR2 FQGNSA.

The rearrangement uses TRBV5-1 and TRBJ1-1; D unresolved. Trimming removed 0 bases at V and 0 bases at J, with 12 bases between. Germline CDR1 reads SGHRS; CDR2 reads YFSETQ. The CDR3 extends over 16 amino acids. For the CDR3, the DNA is TGCGCCAGCAGCTTGGGCCCACGACCGATGAACACTGAAGCTTTCTTT. Residues: CASSLGPRPMNTEAFF.

V and J are TRBV11-3 and TRBJ2-1; no firm D call. The V end lost 0 bases, the J end lost 9 bases, and 9 bases lay between the germline ends. This CDR3 comprises 13 residues. Germline loops: CDR1 SGHNT, CDR2 YENEEA. The CDR3 region is CASSLDRFGEQFF. DNA for the CDR3: TGTGCCAGCAGCTTAGATCGTTTTGGTGAGCAGTTCTTC.

The chain links TRBV7-2 to TRBJ1-2, with D unresolved. This CDR3 has 14 amino acids. The V gene's germline CDR1 is SGHTA and CDR2 FQGNSA. Trimming removed 3 bases at V and 2 bases at J, with 10 bases between. The DNA of the CDR3 is TGTGCCAGCAGCTTCATAGTCCAAAACTATGGCTACACCTTC. This translates into CASSFIVQNYGYTF.

CDR3 nucleotides: TGTGCCAGCAGCTTAGTCCAGACCCTCGAGCAGTACTTC. This sequence encodes CASSLVQTLEQYF. The chain couples TRBV11-2 to TRBJ2-7; D unclear. CDR3 length: 13 amino acids. The germline CDR1 and CDR2 sequences are SGHAT and FQNNGV. The V gene lost 1 base and the J gene lost 6 bases, with 10 bases spanning the gap.

The chain links TRBV23-1 to TRBJ1-5; D might be TRBD1 (5 bases). TRBV23-1 has ORF status, its function being uncertain. The CDR3 covers 15 residues. The V and J ends lost 4 bases and 5 bases respectively, with 15 bases between them. The CDR3 sequence is CASSPSGGRDQPQHF. The CDR3 DNA is TGCGCCAGCAGTCCCTCGGGGGGTCGAGATCAGCCCCAGCATTTT.

This chain joins TRBV19 and TRBJ1-5; D call uncertain. CDR1 LNHDA and CDR2 SQIVND come from the germline V gene (reference sequence). This CDR3 spans 16 amino acids. Deletions cut 3 bases from V and 0 bases from J, with 12 bases between. In DNA form, the CDR3 reads TGTGCCAGTAGTATCGGCCCGGTATATAGCAATCAGCCCCAGCATTTT. Amino acid sequence: CASSIGPVYSNQPQHF.

The gene calls are TRBV18 and TRBJ2-7; the match to TRBD1 covers 9 bases. V dropped 8 bases and J dropped 2; count of bases not matched to a gene: 7. The CDR3 is 14 residues long. CDR1 is KGHSH and CDR2 is LQKENI in the germline V gene. CDR3 in DNA: TGTGCCAGCCAAACCGACAGGGGGGCCTACGAGCAGTACTTC. It encodes CASQTDRGAYEQYF.

This rearrangement joins TRBV7-9 to TRBJ1-5; a possible D gene is TRBD1 (5 bases). Germline V lookup: CDR1 SEHNR, CDR2 FQNEAQ (reference sequence). This CDR3 is 15 amino acids long. Trimming stripped 1 base from V and 0 bases from J, with 7 bases between. DNA of the CDR3: TGTGCCAGCAGCTTAGGGACACTTAGCAATCAGCCCCAGCATTTT. Amino acid sequence: CASSLGTLSNQPQHF.

As DNA, the CDR3 is TGTGCCAGCAGCTTAGCTAGCGGGAGAATAAGTCGCGAGCAGTACTTC. Its translation: CASSLASGRISREQYF. The chain is built from TRBV7-2 and TRBJ2-7; TRBD2 matches 9 bases. CDR3 size: 16 residues. The germline gives CDR1 SGHTA, CDR2 FQGNSA. V lost 0 bases and J lost 6; bases outside the gene matches: 9.

CDR3 nucleotides: TGTGCCAGCAGCCCAGGGACTAGCGGAGTCAGCACAGATACGCAGTATTTT. Residues: CASSPGTSGVSTDTQYF. This sequence joins TRBV9 and TRBJ2-3; the match to TRBD2 covers 11 bases. Unmatched junction bases numbered 7, after V lost 4 bases and J lost 0 bases. Per the germline V gene, CDR1 is SGDLS and CDR2 is YYNGEE. The CDR3 spans 17 residues. Full variable domain (rest looked up from reference TRBV9 and TRBJ2-3): DSGVTQTPKHLITATGQRVTLRCSPRSGDLSVYWYQQSLDQGLQFLIQYYNGEERAKGNILERFSAQQFPDLHSELNLSSLELGDSALYFCASSPGTSGVSTDTQYFGPGTRLTVL.

The V gene is TRBV28, the J gene TRBJ1-2; 12 bases align to TRBD1. This CDR3 spans 15 amino acids. V gave up 5 bases and J gave up 5 bases; unmatched junction bases: 6. Looked up from germline, CDR1 is MDHEN and CDR2 is SYDVKM. The CDR3 coding sequence is TGTGCCAGCAGTCCCGGGACAGGGGGCGTTTATGGCTACACCTTC. It specifies CASSPGTGGVYGYTF.

The rearrangement joins TRBV2 to TRBJ2-5; D gene unclear. This CDR3 spans 12 amino acids. Per the germline V gene, CDR1 is SNHLY and CDR2 is FYNNEI. V dropped 2 bases and J dropped 3 bases, with 4 bases sitting between them. CDR3: CASSETEETQYF. CDR3 nucleotide sequence: TGTGCCAGCAGTGAAACCGAAGAGACCCAGTACTTC.

This chain links TRBV11-3 with TRBJ2-1; no firm D call. Germline V gene lookup returns CDR1 SGHNT and CDR2 YENEEA. This CDR3 is built from 14 residues. V was shortened by 2 bases and J by 0 bases, with 5 bases between the two germline ends. CDR3 nucleotides: TGTGCCAGCAGCTTACACGGCTCCTACAATGAGCAGTTCTTC. It codes for CASSLHGSYNEQFF.

The chain employs TRBV7-2 and TRBJ1-3; D gene uncertain. The germline CDR1 and CDR2 sequences are SGHTA and FQGNSA. CDR3 length equals 15 residues. The V gene lost 3 bases and the J gene lost 0 bases, with 9 bases spanning the gap. CDR3 amino acids: CASSFRLSSGNTIYF. The CDR3 DNA reads TGTGCCAGCAGCTTCAGGTTAAGCTCTGGAAACACCATATATTTT. Variable domain in full (rest from reference TRBV7-2 and TRBJ1-3): GAGVSQSPSNKVTEKGKDVELRCDPISGHTALYWYRQSLGQGLEFLIYFQGNSAPDKSGLPSDRFSAERTGGSVSTLTIQRTQQEDSAVYLCASSFRLSSGNTIYFGEGSWLTVV.

The genes are TRBV28 and TRBJ1-5; 9 bases map to TRBD1. The length of the CDR3 is 13 residues. Trimming removed 3 bases from V and 9 bases from J; junction bases left unmatched: 3. Germline CDR1 MDHEN, CDR2 SYDVKM. The CDR3 DNA is TGTGCCAGCAGTTTGGACAGGGGAAGGCCCCAGCATTTT. Translating it yields CASSLDRGRPQHF.

V is TRBV6-6 and J is TRBJ1-5, with TRBD1 as a possible D gene (5 bases). Germline V gene sequence: CDR1 MNHNY, CDR2 SVGAGI (reference sequence). Trimming pared 6 bases from V and 6 bases from J, leaving 9 bases between. This CDR3 contains 12 residues. The CDR3: CASSSGSQPQHF. The CDR3 DNA reads TGTGCCAGCAGCTCAGGGTCTCAGCCCCAGCATTTT.

This clone turned up a few times. V gene TRBV10-1 combines with J gene TRBJ2-1; D may be TRBD2 (6 bases). Trimming took 6 bases from V and 9 from J, leaving 15 bases between them. In germline, CDR1 is WNHNN, CDR2 SYGVQD (reference sequence). The length of the CDR3 is 13 residues. This chain's CDR3 is CASREGLSGEQFF. CDR3 sequence (DNA): TGCGCCAGCAGGGAGGGCCTTTCGGGTGAGCAGTTCTTC.

In this sample, this clone turned up once. The chain recombines TRBV28 with TRBJ2-1; D unclear. Germline loops: CDR1 MDHEN, CDR2 SYDVKM. Trimming removed 6 bases at V and 9 bases at J, with 12 bases between. The CDR3 is 12 residues long. The CDR3 nucleotides are TGTGCCAGCAGCGCTACTGTAGGTGAGCAGTTCTTC. Residues: CASSATVGEQFF.